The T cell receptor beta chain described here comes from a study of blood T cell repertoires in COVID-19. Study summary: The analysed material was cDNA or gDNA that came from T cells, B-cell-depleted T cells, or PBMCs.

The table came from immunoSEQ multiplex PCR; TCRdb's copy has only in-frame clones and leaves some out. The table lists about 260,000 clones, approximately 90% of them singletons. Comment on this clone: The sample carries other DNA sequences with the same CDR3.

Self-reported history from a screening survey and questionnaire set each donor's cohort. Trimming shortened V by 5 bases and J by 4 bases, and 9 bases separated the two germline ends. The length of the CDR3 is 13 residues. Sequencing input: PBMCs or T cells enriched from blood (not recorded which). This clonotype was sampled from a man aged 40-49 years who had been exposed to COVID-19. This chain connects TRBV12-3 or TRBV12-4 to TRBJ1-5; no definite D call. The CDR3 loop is CASSLTENQPQHF. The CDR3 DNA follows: TGTGCCAGCAGTCTCACAGAGAATCAGCCCCAGCATTTT.